The clone carrying this T cell receptor (beta chain) was recorded at least ten times. The antigen is unknown. TCRdb ran MiXCR on the RT-PCR reads and lists one entry per CDR3 protein. The sample records some 480,000 distinct CDR3 sequences, roughly 9.8% being singletons. This entry comes from a study of response to subunit inactivated influenza vaccine. Study observations and caveats: The authors suggested that every seasonal influenza vaccination recruits few new T cells.

CDR1 and CDR2 from the germline V gene are MNHEY and SVGEGT. The CDR3 extends over 16 amino acids. V shed 7 bases, J shed 2 bases, and the junction held 11 bases outside the gene matches. This TCR came from a man aged 45 to 65 who received an inactivated influenza vaccine. The material sequenced was PBMCs from blood, taken about 40 days after vaccination. The rearrangement joins TRBV6-2 or TRBV6-3 to TRBJ2-7; 10 nucleotides match TRBD1. This chain's CDR3 is CASTLATGGPTYEQYF. The CDR3 DNA reads TGTGCCAGCACCCTAGCGACAGGGGGCCCTACCTACGAGCAGTACTTC.